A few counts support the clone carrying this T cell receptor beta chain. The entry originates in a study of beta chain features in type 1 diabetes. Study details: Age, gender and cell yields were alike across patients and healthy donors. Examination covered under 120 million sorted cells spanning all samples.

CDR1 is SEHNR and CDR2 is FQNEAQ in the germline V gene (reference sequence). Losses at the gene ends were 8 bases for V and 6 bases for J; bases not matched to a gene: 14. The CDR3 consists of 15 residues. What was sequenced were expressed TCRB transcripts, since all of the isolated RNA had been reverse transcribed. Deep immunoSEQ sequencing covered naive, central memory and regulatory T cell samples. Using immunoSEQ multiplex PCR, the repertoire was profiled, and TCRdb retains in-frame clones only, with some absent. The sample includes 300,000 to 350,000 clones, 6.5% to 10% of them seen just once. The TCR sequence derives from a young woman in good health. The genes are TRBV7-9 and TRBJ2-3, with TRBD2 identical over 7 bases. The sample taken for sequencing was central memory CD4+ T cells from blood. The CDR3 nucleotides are TGTGCCAGCCCGGGCCTGAGCGGGATTTCGGATACGCAGTATTTT. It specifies CASPGLSGISDTQYF.